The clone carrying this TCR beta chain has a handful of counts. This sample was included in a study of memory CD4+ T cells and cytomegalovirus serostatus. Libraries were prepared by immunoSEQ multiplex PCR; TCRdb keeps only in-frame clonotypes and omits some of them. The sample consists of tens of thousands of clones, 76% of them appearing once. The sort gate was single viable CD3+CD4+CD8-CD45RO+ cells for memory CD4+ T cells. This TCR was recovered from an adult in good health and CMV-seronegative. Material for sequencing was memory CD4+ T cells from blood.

This CDR3 is CASSRLLENTEAFF. The CDR3 bases are TGTGCCAGCAGCCGTTTACTGGAGAACACTGAAGCTTTCTTT. The J gene is TRBJ1-1, the V gene TRBV14, with D hard to call. This CDR3 spans 14 amino acids. Looked up from germline, CDR1 is SGHDN and CDR2 is FVKESK. Trimming shortened V by 4 bases and J by 1 base, and 10 bases separated the two germline ends.